Below are 8 T cell receptor beta chains sequenced from a single sample in a study of identical twins. MiXCR, run by TCRdb on the 5' RACE reads, gives a single entry per CDR3 protein. The sample has some 300,000 distinct CDR3 sequences; more than 9% are singletons. This sample also appeared in a second study, on yellow fever vaccine responses in identical twins.

Sequencing input: CD8+ T cells sorted from blood. These TCRs come from a young woman in good health.

This sequence joins TRBV27 and TRBJ2-3, with 9 nucleotides matching TRBD2. Germline CDR1 reads MNHEY; CDR2 reads SMNVEV (reference sequence). The CDR3 length is 14 residues. V dropped 2 bases and J dropped 7; count of bases not matched to a gene: 4. Here the CDR3 DNA reads TGTGCCAGCAGTTTAGGTAGCGGGGGATATACGCAGTATTTT. Translated, it gives CASSLGSGGYTQYF.

This clonotype has ten or more counts. The CDR3 DNA reads as TGCAGCGTCTCAGGGGGGGATAACAATGAGCAGTTCTTC. Protein: CSVSGGDNNEQFF. The chain employs TRBV29-1 and TRBJ2-1; D could derive from TRBD1 or TRBD2 (7 bases each). This CDR3 contains 13 residues. Per the germline V gene, CDR1 is SQVTM and CDR2 is ANQGSEA. V was clipped by 6 bases and J by 5 bases, with 14 bases between them.

In this sample, this clonotype turned up many times. V and J are TRBV29-1 and TRBJ2-1; 9 nucleotides match TRBD2. This CDR3 comprises 15 residues. V lost 8 bases, J lost 7 bases, and 15 bases stayed unmatched. Per the germline V gene, CDR1 is SQVTM and CDR2 is ANQGSEA. The CDR3 DNA reads as TGCAGCTCAGAAAGGGGAAGCGGGGGGTTTAATGAGCAGTTCTTC. It specifies CSSERGSGGFNEQFF.

This clonotype appeared a few times. The genes are TRBV7-3 and TRBJ1-6; TRBD1 matches 8 bases. The CDR3 runs to 12 residues. V shed 5 bases, J shed 11 bases, and the junction held 2 bases outside the gene matches. Per germline, CDR1 SGHTA and CDR2 FQGTGA. Here the CDR3 DNA reads TGTGCCAGCAGCGGACAGGGTACACCCCTCCACTTT. Amino acids: CASSGQGTPLHF.

The chain employs TRBV7-9 and TRBJ2-5; D could derive from TRBD1 or TRBD2 (6 bases each). In germline, CDR1 is SEHNR, CDR2 FQNEAQ (reference sequence). V dropped 5 bases and J dropped 3 bases, with 13 bases sitting between them. The CDR3 has 14 residues. CDR3 nucleotides: TGTGCCAGCAGCCCCCTCGGGGGCGAAGAGACCCAGTACTTC. This encodes CASSPLGGEETQYF.

A few counts support this clonotype. The V call is TRBV12-3 or TRBV12-4, the J call TRBJ2-5; D remains unclear. Trimming removed 3 bases at V and 5 bases at J, with 10 bases between. The CDR3 covers 13 residues. The CDR3 loop reads CASSFSSPETQYF. The DNA of the CDR3 is TGTGCCAGCAGTTTTTCGTCCCCTGAGACCCAGTACTTC.

The chain has TRBV7-9 and TRBJ1-6, with TRBD1 identical over 9 bases. Germline CDR1 reads SEHNR; CDR2 reads FQNEAQ (reference sequence). The CDR3 is made up of 15 amino acids. Unmatched junction bases numbered 7, after V lost 3 bases and J lost 10 bases. CDR3 sequence reads: CASSFVGTGMSPLHF. The CDR3 DNA reads TGTGCCAGCAGCTTCGTGGGGACAGGGATGTCACCCCTCCACTTT.

V gene TRBV10-2 combines with J gene TRBJ2-5; D is undetermined. The CDR3 covers 13 residues. Germline V gene lookup returns CDR1 WSHSY and CDR2 SAAADI. Trimming cost V 3 bases and J 4 bases, with 9 bases left between them. The CDR3 loop reads CASSEDWAETQYF. The CDR3 bases are TGCGCCAGCAGTGAAGACTGGGCAGAGACCCAGTACTTC.